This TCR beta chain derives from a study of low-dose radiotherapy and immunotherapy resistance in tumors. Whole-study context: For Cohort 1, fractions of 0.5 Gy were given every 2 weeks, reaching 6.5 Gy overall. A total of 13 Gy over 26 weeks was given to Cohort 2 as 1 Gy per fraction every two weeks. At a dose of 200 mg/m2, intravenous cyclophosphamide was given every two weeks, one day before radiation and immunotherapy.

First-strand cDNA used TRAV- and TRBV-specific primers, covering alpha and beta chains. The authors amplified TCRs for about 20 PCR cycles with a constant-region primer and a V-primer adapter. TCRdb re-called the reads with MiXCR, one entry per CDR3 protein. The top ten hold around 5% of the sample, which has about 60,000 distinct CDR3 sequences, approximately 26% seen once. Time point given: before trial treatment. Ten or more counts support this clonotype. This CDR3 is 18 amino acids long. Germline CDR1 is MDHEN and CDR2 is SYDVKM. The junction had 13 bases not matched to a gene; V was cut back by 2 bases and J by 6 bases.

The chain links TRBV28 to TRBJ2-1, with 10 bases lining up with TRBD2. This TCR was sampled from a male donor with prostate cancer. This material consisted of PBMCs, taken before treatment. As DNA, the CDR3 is TGTGCCAGCAGTTTAAGATCCCGACTACTAGCGGGGTTCAATGAGCAGTTCTTC. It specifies CASSLRSRLLAGFNEQFF.